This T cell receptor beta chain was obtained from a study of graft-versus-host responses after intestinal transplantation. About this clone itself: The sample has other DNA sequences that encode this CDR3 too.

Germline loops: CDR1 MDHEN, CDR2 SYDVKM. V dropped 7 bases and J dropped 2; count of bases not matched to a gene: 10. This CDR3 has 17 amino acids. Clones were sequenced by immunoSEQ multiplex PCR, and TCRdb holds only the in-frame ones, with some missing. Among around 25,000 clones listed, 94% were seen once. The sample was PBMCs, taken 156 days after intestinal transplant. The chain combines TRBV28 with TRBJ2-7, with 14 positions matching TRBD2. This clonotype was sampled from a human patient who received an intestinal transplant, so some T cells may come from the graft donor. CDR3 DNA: TGTGCCAGCACCCTAGGCCCGGGACTAGCGGGAGCCTACGAGCAGTACTTC. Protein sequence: CASTLGPGLAGAYEQYF. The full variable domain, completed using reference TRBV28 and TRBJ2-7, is DVKVTQSSRYLVKRTGEKVFLECVQDMDHENMFWYRQDPGLGLRLIYFSYDVKMKEKGDIPEGYSVSREKKERFSLILESASTNQTSMYLCASTLGPGLAGAYEQYFGPGTRLTVT.